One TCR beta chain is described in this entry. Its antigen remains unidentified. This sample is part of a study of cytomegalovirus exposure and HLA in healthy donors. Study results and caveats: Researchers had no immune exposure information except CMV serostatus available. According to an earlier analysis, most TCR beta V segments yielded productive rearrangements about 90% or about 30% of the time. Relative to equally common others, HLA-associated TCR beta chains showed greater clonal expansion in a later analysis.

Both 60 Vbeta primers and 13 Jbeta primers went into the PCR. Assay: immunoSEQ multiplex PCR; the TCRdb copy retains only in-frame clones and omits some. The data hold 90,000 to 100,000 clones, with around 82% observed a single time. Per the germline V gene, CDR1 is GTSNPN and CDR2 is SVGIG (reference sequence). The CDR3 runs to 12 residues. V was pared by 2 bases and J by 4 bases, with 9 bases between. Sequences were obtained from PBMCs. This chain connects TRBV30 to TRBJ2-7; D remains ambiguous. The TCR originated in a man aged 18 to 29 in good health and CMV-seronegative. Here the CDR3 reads CAWSWSEYEQYF. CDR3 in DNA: TGTGCCTGGAGTTGGTCGGAGTACGAGCAGTACTTC. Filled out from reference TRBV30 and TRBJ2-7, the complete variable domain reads SQTIHQWPATLVQPVGSPLSLECTVEGTSNPNLYWYRQAAGRGLQLLFYSVGIGQISSEVPQNLSASRPQDRQFILSSKKLLLSDSGFYLCAWSWSEYEQYFGPGTRLTVT.